In this sample, the clone carrying this T cell receptor (beta chain) turned up a few times. Its target is not known. The CDR3 length is 13 residues. Unmatched junction bases numbered 2, after V lost 7 bases and J lost 1 base. Germline V CDR1 and CDR2: KGHDR, SFDVKD. These data belong to a study of CD8 T cells in ankylosing spondylitis. Study results and caveats: It appeared that ankylosing spondylitis blood was characterized by a TCR beta motif of fewer than 10 highly homologous variants. In peripheral blood, disease-linked CD8+ clones occurred at relatively low frequencies.

Quantitative 5'-RACE was performed with molecular barcodes, and it yielded the TCR beta libraries. TCRdb analysed the 5' RACE reads with MiXCR anew, one entry per CDR3 protein. Seen here are under 200,000 distinct CDR3 sequences, 9.5% to 10% observed once, and the top ten hold more than 12%. Sequenced: blood, either unsorted or a sorted T cell fraction (not recorded which). The clonotype was recovered from a female donor with ankylosing spondylitis or in good health (not recorded which). The V gene is TRBV24-1, the J gene TRBJ1-1; 7 positions agree with TRBD1. Written as DNA, the CDR3 is TGTGCCACCAGCGGGACAGAGAACACTGAAGCTTTCTTT. Amino acid sequence: CATSGTENTEAFF.